A single sample gave rise to the 6 T cell receptor beta chains below, sequenced in a study of T-cell reconstitution after alpha-beta-depleted transplantation in children. During its preparation, the TCRbeta library received unique molecular identifiers. Via MiXCR, TCRdb re-called the PCR reads, giving one row per CDR3 protein. The sample comprises about 440,000 distinct CDR3 sequences, 43% of which are singletons, and 27% rests with the top ten. The input for sequencing was PBMCs, taken before TCRalphabeta/CD19-depleted stem cell transplant. Receptors were obtained from a girl aged 2 to 9 with aplastic anemia, due to receive a stem cell transplant.

With regard to this clonotype: It may be a read error: a sequence one base away is much more abundant. Here the CDR3 omits its conserved ending phenylalanine or tryptophan, so a read error is the likely source. The rearrangement uses TRBV7-3 and TRBJ2-1; D is possibly TRBD1 (5 bases). Germline CDR1 and CDR2: SGHTA and FQGTGA. The CDR3 has 15 amino acids. V shed 8 bases and J shed 8 bases, with 22 bases lying between them. The CDR3 bases are TGTGCCAGCGGGAAGAACAGTGCTAGGGGCGATGAGCAGTTCTTG. Its translation: CASGKNSARGDEQFL.

The sample holds many counts of this clonotype. This rearrangement joins TRBV7-9 to TRBJ2-2; TRBD1 is a possible D gene (5 bases). The germline gives CDR1 SEHNR, CDR2 FQNEAQ (reference sequence). This CDR3 comprises 17 residues. With 4 bases removed from V and 6 bases from J, the gap between germline ends came to 21 bases. CDR3 loop: CASSSKGYLDNAGELFF. The CDR3 coding sequence is TGTGCCAGCAGCTCCAAGGGGTATCTAGATAACGCCGGGGAGCTGTTTTTT.

About this clonotype: Possible read error: a much larger clone is one base away. The gene calls are TRBV12-3 or TRBV12-4 and TRBJ1-1; D is undetermined. The CDR3 contains 13 residues. CDR3 nucleotides: TGTACCAGCAGGATAAGGGAGTATACTGAAGCTTTCTTT. It yields the protein CTSRIREYTEAFF.

V is TRBV18 and J is TRBJ2-6; 9 nucleotides align to TRBD1. Germline values: CDR1 KGHSH, CDR2 LQKENI. With V trimmed by 4 bases and J by 7 bases, 5 bases remained unmatched. The CDR3 contains 15 residues. CDR3 sequence reads: CASSLGTGKANVLTF. CDR3 sequence (DNA): TGTGCCAGCTCACTGGGGACAGGGAAAGCCAACGTCCTGACTTTC.

The sample holds many counts of this clonotype. The rearrangement links TRBV7-3 to TRBJ1-1; D gene unclear. The germline V and J ends were trimmed by 1 base and 2 bases, with 20 bases remaining between them. Germline V gene sequence: CDR1 SGHTA, CDR2 FQGTGA. This CDR3 comprises 18 residues. The CDR3 here is CASSLIPLPVDPNTEAFF. The CDR3 DNA sequence: TGTGCCAGCAGCTTAATCCCCCTCCCGGTAGATCCTAACACTGAAGCTTTCTTT.

This clonotype has more than one count but fewer than ten. The chain carries TRBV7-2 and TRBJ1-4, with 7 bases lining up with TRBD1. This CDR3 is built from 14 residues. The germline CDR1 and CDR2 sequences are SGHTA and FQGNSA. V shed 1 base and J 9 bases; nucleotides not matched to a gene: 5. CDR3 region: CASSLVEGAQKLFF. In nucleotides, the CDR3 is TGTGCCAGCAGCTTAGTTGAGGGGGCGCAAAAACTGTTTTTT. Full variable domain (rest looked up from reference TRBV7-2 and TRBJ1-4): GAGVSQSPSNKVTEKGKDVELRCDPISGHTALYWYRQSLGQGLEFLIYFQGNSAPDKSGLPSDRFSAERTGGSVSTLTIQRTQQEDSAVYLCASSLVEGAQKLFFGSGTQLSVL.